The 29 T cell receptor beta chains reported below all come from one sample, sequenced in a study of blood T cell repertoires in COVID-19. TCRdb's table, derived via immunoSEQ multiplex PCR, lists solely in-frame clones and lacks some. This table has 250,000 to 300,000 clones, around 78% appearing once. The specimen sequenced was peripheral blood. The receptors here all came from a man between 60 and 75 years old who had recovered from COVID-19.

The V call is TRBV18, the J call TRBJ2-3; 7 bases match TRBD2. V shed 6 bases, J shed 1 base, and the junction held 10 bases outside the gene matches. Germline V gives CDR1 KGHSH, CDR2 LQKENI. The CDR3 is made up of 16 amino acids. Here the CDR3 DNA reads TGTGCCAGCTCCCGCGACAGAAGCGGGGGCACAGATACGCAGTATTTT. It codes for CASSRDRSGGTDTQYF.

This clone was observed once. The genes are TRBV2 and TRBJ2-1, with TRBD2 identical over 9 bases. CDR1 and CDR2 from the germline V gene are SNHLY and FYNNEI. CDR3 length: 15 amino acids. J lost 6 bases, V lost 6 bases, and 9 bases had no gene match. CDR3 coding DNA: TGTGCCAGCAGGCCAACTAGCGGGCGTAGCAATGAGCAGTTCTTC. Its translation is CASRPTSGRSNEQFF.

The chain combines TRBV28 with TRBJ1-5, with D possibly being TRBD1 (5 bases). Germline V gene sequence: CDR1 MDHEN, CDR2 SYDVKM. This CDR3 has 15 residues. V was trimmed by 6 bases and J by 5 bases, leaving 17 bases between them. The CDR3 nucleotides are TGTGCCAGCAGCCTAACCGGGACTCCCCATCAGCCCCAGCATTTT. This encodes CASSLTGTPHQPQHF.

The chain carries TRBV7-9 and TRBJ2-7, with D possibly being TRBD1 (5 bases). Germline CDR1 is SEHNR and CDR2 is FQNEAQ (reference sequence). V lost 4 bases to trimming and J lost 1 base, with 11 bases between them. The CDR3 has 14 residues. The CDR3 reads CASSSAGQSYEQYF. As DNA, the CDR3 is TGTGCCAGCAGCTCAGCAGGACAATCCTACGAGCAGTACTTC.

V usage is TRBV9 and J usage is TRBJ2-3; no clear D gene. Between the trimmed V and J ends, which lost 0 bases and 3 bases, there was a span of 11 bases. This CDR3 is built from 15 residues. Germline assignment: CDR1 SGDLS and CDR2 YYNGEE. The CDR3 protein is CASSVVYHPTDTQYF. CDR3 sequence (DNA): TGTGCCAGCAGCGTAGTCTACCATCCAACAGATACGCAGTATTTT.

The chain links TRBV19 to TRBJ2-1; TRBD2 matches at 11 bases. V dropped 4 bases and J dropped 8; count of bases not matched to a gene: 13. This CDR3 is built from 17 residues. Germline V CDR1 and CDR2: LNHDA, SQIVND (reference sequence). CDR3 sequence: CASSKGLAETFRDEQFF. The CDR3, as DNA: TGTGCCAGTAGTAAGGGACTAGCGGAGACCTTTAGGGATGAGCAGTTCTTC. The variable domain in full, completed from reference TRBV19 and TRBJ2-1, reads DGGITQSPKYLFRKEGQNVTLSCEQNLNHDAMYWYRQDPGQGLRLIYYSQIVNDFQKGDIAEGYSVSREKKESFPLTVTSAQKNPTAFYLCASSKGLAETFRDEQFFGPGTRLTVL.

The chain links TRBV18 to TRBJ2-7; 7 bases are a match to TRBD1. The CDR3 has 13 residues. CDR1 and CDR2 from the germline V gene are KGHSH and LQKENI. The ends lost 4 bases at V and 3 bases at J; junction bases unmatched: 3. CDR3 loop: CASSQGANYEQYF. The CDR3 DNA sequence: TGTGCCAGCTCACAGGGGGCTAACTACGAGCAGTACTTC.

This clone was detected once. The V call is TRBV5-4, the J call TRBJ2-1, with TRBD1 as a possible D gene (5 bases). Germline CDR1 reads SGHNT; CDR2 reads YYREEE (reference sequence). Trimming pared 4 bases from V and 6 bases from J, leaving 11 bases between. This CDR3 is 13 amino acids long. The CDR3 coding sequence is TGTGCCAGCAGCAAGACAGCCGCCAATGAGCAGTTCTTC. Translation gives CASSKTAANEQFF.

The chain joins TRBV19 to TRBJ1-2; 8 bases are shared with TRBD1. This CDR3 spans 12 amino acids. V gave up 7 bases and J gave up 8 bases; unmatched junction bases: 6. Germline values: CDR1 LNHDA, CDR2 SQIVND (reference sequence). The CDR3 sequence: CASTGTGFGYTF. For the CDR3, the DNA is TGTGCCAGTACCGGGACAGGTTTCGGCTACACCTTC.

V is TRBV5-1 and J is TRBJ2-2; 7 bases are shared with TRBD2. After removal of 4 bases from V and 6 bases from J, the junction contained 9 bases not matched to a gene. Germline V gene data show CDR1 as SGHRS and CDR2 as YFSETQ. The CDR3 runs 15 residues. CDR3 DNA: TGCGCCAGCAGCAAGGAAGGGGCGGGGGCCGGGGAGCTGTTTTTT. Amino acids: CASSKEGAGAGELFF.

The chain joins TRBV4-1 to TRBJ2-1; the D gene is possibly TRBD2 (6 bases). The CDR3 totals 15 residues. V was trimmed by 4 bases and J by 4 bases, leaving 14 bases between them. Germline values: CDR1 MGHRA, CDR2 YSYEKL. CDR3 loop: CASSRGLYEYNEQFF. CDR3 bases: TGCGCCAGCAGCCGCGGACTATATGAATACAATGAGCAGTTCTTC.

The J gene is TRBJ1-1, the V gene TRBV5-1; TRBD1 matches 7 bases. There are 15 residues in the CDR3. V dropped 5 bases and J dropped 0; count of bases not matched to a gene: 7. Germline CDR1 is SGHRS and CDR2 is YFSETQ. The CDR3 nucleotides are TGCGCCAGCAGGGACAGGACAGGAATGAACACTGAAGCTTTCTTT. Its protein is CASRDRTGMNTEAFF.

In DNA form, the CDR3 reads TGTGCCAGCAGCTACCCAAGGACAGGCAACACTGAAGCTTTCTTT. Protein sequence: CASSYPRTGNTEAFF. The chain recombines TRBV7-2 with TRBJ1-1; 7 nucleotides agree with TRBD1. V gave up 4 bases and J gave up 2 bases; unmatched junction bases: 7. Germline-derived CDR1 and CDR2 are SGHTA and FQGNSA. This CDR3 is 15 amino acids long.

The chain joins TRBV29-1 to TRBJ2-1; possible D gene TRBD1, 5 bases. Germline-derived CDR1 and CDR2 are SQVTM and ANQGSEA. CDR3 length: 11 amino acids. V lost 6 bases and J 7 bases, leaving 10 bases between the germline ends. CDR3 loop: CSVARENEQFF. The CDR3 DNA is TGCAGCGTCGCCAGGGAAAATGAGCAGTTCTTC.

Concerning this clone itself: Other DNA sequences in the sample encode the same CDR3. In nucleotides, the CDR3 is TGTGCCAGCAGCCAAGATCAGGGCTCTGGAAACACCATATATTTT. Its protein product is CASSQDQGSGNTIYF. The V call is TRBV3-1 (or the pseudogene TRBV3-2), the J call TRBJ1-3; D is perhaps TRBD1 (5 bases). CDR1 and CDR2 from the germline V gene are LGHDT and YNNKEL (reference sequence). This CDR3 is 15 amino acids long. The germline V and J ends were trimmed by 0 bases and 0 bases, with 6 bases remaining between them.

This chain joins TRBV18 and TRBJ2-7; 7 bases are shared with TRBD2. This CDR3 contains 15 residues. V shed 0 bases, J shed 1 base, and the junction held 3 bases outside the gene matches. The germline gives CDR1 KGHSH, CDR2 LQKENI. DNA for the CDR3: TGTGCCAGCTCACCACCGACGGGGGGATCCTACGAGCAGTACTTC. Its protein is CASSPPTGGSYEQYF.

V usage is TRBV2 and J usage is TRBJ1-1; D uncertain. Germline V gives CDR1 SNHLY, CDR2 FYNNEI. CDR3 length: 11 amino acids. The V end lost 7 bases, the J end lost 5 bases, and 8 bases lay between the germline ends. The CDR3 spells CASTEVTEAFF. The CDR3 DNA sequence: TGTGCCAGCACGGAGGTGACTGAAGCTTTCTTT.

This clone was seen a handful of times. This chain uses TRBV5-4 with TRBJ2-1; 8 bases line up with TRBD2. With V trimmed by 3 bases and J by 14 bases, 7 bases remained unmatched. The CDR3 is 12 amino acids. Germline loops: CDR1 SGHNT, CDR2 YYREEE (reference sequence). The CDR3 reads CASSYPTGGEFF. In DNA, the CDR3 is TGTGCCAGCAGCTACCCCACGGGGGGGGAGTTCTTC.

The chain links TRBV5-4 to TRBJ2-1, with 12 nucleotides matching TRBD2. The CDR3 covers 16 residues. Looked up from germline, CDR1 is SGHNT and CDR2 is YYREEE (reference sequence). V lost 3 bases, J lost 4 bases, and 5 bases stayed unmatched. CDR3 DNA: TGTGCCAGCAGCTCCGGACTAGCGGGATTGTACAATGAGCAGTTCTTC. Translating it yields CASSSGLAGLYNEQFF. Full variable domain (rest looked up from reference TRBV5-4 and TRBJ2-1): ETGVTQSPTHLIKTRGQQVTLRCSSQSGHNTVSWYQQALGQGPQFIFQYYREEENGRGNFPPRFSGLQFPNYSSELNVNALELDDSALYLCASSSGLAGLYNEQFFGPGTRLTVL.

The chain employs TRBV30 and TRBJ2-7, with D possibly being TRBD2 (5 bases). The CDR3 totals 12 residues. The ends were cut back, 0 bases at V and 3 bases at J, with 6 bases in the middle. CDR1 and CDR2 (germline): GTSNPN, SVGIG (reference sequence). CDR3 nucleotide sequence: TGTGCCTGGAGTGTCGGGATCTACGAGCAGTACTTC. Translation: CAWSVGIYEQYF.

The rearrangement joins TRBV4-2 to TRBJ2-5; D uncertain. CDR1 LGHNA and CDR2 YNFKEQ come from the germline V gene. The V gene lost 1 base and the J gene lost 2 bases, with 11 bases spanning the gap. The CDR3 covers 15 residues. CDR3 amino acids: CASSQVASGQETQYF. In DNA form, the CDR3 reads TGTGCCAGCAGCCAAGTGGCTAGTGGGCAAGAGACCCAGTACTTC.

The V gene is TRBV21-1, the J gene TRBJ2-3; the table's D call of TRBD2 was not tested on the DNA. TRBV21-1 is an annotated pseudogene. This CDR3 is 17 amino acids long. CDR3 coding DNA: TGTGCCAGCAGCAAAGTTGGGCTCGGGGAGTCCACAGATACGCAGTATTTT. Amino acids: CASSKVGLGESTDTQYF.

The genes are TRBV11-3 and TRBJ2-1; D is perhaps TRBD2 (8 bases). This CDR3 is 17 amino acids long. Germline lookup yields CDR1 SGHNT and CDR2 YENEEA. The germline V and J ends were trimmed by 5 bases and 7 bases, with 24 bases remaining between them. CDR3 sequence (DNA): TGTGCCAGCAGCGCGCGGGGGGACAGTTCCGGGAGAAATGAGCAGTTCTTC. Translating it yields CASSARGDSSGRNEQFF.

The V call is TRBV7-9, the J call TRBJ1-4; 8 bases are shared with TRBD1. Germline-derived CDR1 and CDR2 are SEHNR and FQNEAQ (reference sequence). This CDR3 spans 14 amino acids. J lost 4 bases, V lost 5 bases, and 3 bases had no gene match. The DNA for the CDR3 is TGTGCCAGCAGCAAGGACAGGGTTAATGAAAAACTGTTTTTT. Encoded protein: CASSKDRVNEKLFF.

The chain links TRBV7-3 to TRBJ2-2, with a tentative D call TRBD2 (6 bases). The germline gives CDR1 SGHTA, CDR2 FQGTGA. The length of the CDR3 is 16 residues. V was shortened by 1 base and J by 1 base, with 10 bases between the two germline ends. CDR3 sequence (DNA): TGTGCCAGCAGCTTAAATGGGGGGTTGAACACCGGGGAGCTGTTTTTT. Its protein product is CASSLNGGLNTGELFF.

This clone was recorded many times. J is TRBJ1-2 and V is TRBV2; perhaps TRBD1 as D (5 bases). The V gene's germline CDR1 is SNHLY and CDR2 FYNNEI. V lost 6 bases, J lost 0 bases, and 11 bases lay in between. The CDR3 contains 14 residues. The CDR3 sequence is CASRGGGTNYGYTF. CDR3 sequence (DNA): TGTGCCAGCAGGGGGGGAGGCACTAACTATGGCTACACCTTC.

This chain joins TRBV19 and TRBJ2-2; D perhaps matches TRBD1 (5 bases). Trimming shortened V by 6 bases and J by 4 bases, and 18 bases separated the two germline ends. Germline V gives CDR1 LNHDA, CDR2 SQIVND (reference sequence). The CDR3 covers 16 residues. The CDR3 is CASRKGAHIATGELFF. CDR3 sequence (DNA): TGTGCCAGTAGGAAAGGGGCGCATATCGCCACCGGGGAGCTGTTTTTT.

The rearrangement joins TRBV7-9 to TRBJ1-6, with a tentative D call TRBD1 (6 bases). Germline-derived CDR1 and CDR2 are SEHNR and FQNEAQ (reference sequence). The ends were cut back, 5 bases at V and 0 bases at J, with 11 bases in the middle. The CDR3 length is 16 residues. The CDR3 loop is CASSPTGSSYNSPLHF. CDR3 in DNA: TGTGCCAGCAGCCCCACAGGGAGCTCCTATAATTCACCCCTCCACTTT.

The V call is TRBV6-1, the J call TRBJ1-5, with TRBD1 as a possible D gene (5 bases). Germline values: CDR1 MNHNS, CDR2 SASEGT. V was trimmed by 1 base and J by 6 bases, leaving 10 bases between them. This CDR3 comprises 14 residues. As DNA, the CDR3 is TGTGCCAGCAGTGAAGGCAGGGCCGGTCAGCCCCAGCATTTT. Translated, it gives CASSEGRAGQPQHF.